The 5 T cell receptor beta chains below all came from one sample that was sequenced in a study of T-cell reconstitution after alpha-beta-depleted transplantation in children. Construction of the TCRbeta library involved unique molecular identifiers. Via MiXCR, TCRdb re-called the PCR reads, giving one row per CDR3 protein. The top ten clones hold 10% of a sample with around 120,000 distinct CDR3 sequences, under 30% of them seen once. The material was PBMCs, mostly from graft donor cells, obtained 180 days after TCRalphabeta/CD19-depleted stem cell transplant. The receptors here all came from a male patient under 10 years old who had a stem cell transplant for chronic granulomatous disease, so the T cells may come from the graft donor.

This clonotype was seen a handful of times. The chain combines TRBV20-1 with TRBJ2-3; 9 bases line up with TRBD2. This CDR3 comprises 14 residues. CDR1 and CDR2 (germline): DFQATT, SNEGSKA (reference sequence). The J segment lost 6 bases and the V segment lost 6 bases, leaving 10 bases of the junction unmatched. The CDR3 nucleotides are TGCAGTGCCTCGGGTAGCGGGAGTCTGGATACGCAGTATTTT. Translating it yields CSASGSGSLDTQYF.

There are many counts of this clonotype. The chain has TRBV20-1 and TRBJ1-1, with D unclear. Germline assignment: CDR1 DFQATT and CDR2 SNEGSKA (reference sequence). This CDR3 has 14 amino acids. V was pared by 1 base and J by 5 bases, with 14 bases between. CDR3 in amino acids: CSARGRRGGTEAFF. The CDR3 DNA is TGCAGTGCTAGAGGGCGGCGGGGAGGGACTGAAGCTTTCTTT.

CDR3: CSATWVDTQYF. DNA for the CDR3: TGCAGTGCCACGTGGGTGGATACGCAGTATTTT. The chain combines TRBV20-1 with TRBJ2-3; unclear D gene. Trimming stripped 6 bases from V and 6 bases from J, with 10 bases between. Germline CDR1 DFQATT, CDR2 SNEGSKA (reference sequence). This CDR3 spans 11 amino acids.

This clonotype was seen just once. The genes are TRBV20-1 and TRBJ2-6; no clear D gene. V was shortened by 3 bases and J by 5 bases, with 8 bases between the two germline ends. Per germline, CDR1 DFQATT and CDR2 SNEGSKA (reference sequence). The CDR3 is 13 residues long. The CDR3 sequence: CSAREIRANVLTF. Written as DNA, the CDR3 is TGCAGTGCTAGGGAAATAAGGGCCAACGTCCTGACTTTC.

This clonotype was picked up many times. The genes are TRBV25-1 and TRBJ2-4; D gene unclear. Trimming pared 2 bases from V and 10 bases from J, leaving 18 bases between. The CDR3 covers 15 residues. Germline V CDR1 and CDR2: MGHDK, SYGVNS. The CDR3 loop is CASSEKEKAVRIQYF. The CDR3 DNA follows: TGTGCCAGCAGTGAAAAGGAGAAAGCCGTGAGAATTCAGTACTTC.